This T cell receptor beta chain was captured in a study of blood T cell repertoires in COVID-19. Overall study: The samples span acute and convalescent COVID-19 from the United States, Italy and Spain. Nucleic acid was either cDNA or gDNA, and it came from T cells, B-cell-depleted T cells, or PBMCs.

Methods used by the authors: Counts of nucleated cells, estimated from reference gene primer amplification, were obtained. Libraries were prepared by immunoSEQ multiplex PCR; TCRdb keeps only in-frame clonotypes and omits some of them. V, J and clone size derive from that table, while D and trimming were established from the DNA sequence. The sample lists 110,000 or so clones; around 81% were seen once. The TCR sequence derives from a human donor in a cohort sampled during active COVID-19. Sequenced sample: peripheral blood.

Written as DNA, the CDR3 is TGTGCCAGCAGCGTAGAATCGGGACAGGTCTACGAGCAGTACTTC. Protein sequence: CASSVESGQVYEQYF. V gene TRBV9 combines with J gene TRBJ2-7, with 8 bases matching TRBD1. The CDR3 is 15 residues long. The V gene's germline CDR1 is SGDLS and CDR2 YYNGEE. V lost 0 bases, J lost 3 bases, and 5 bases stayed unmatched.